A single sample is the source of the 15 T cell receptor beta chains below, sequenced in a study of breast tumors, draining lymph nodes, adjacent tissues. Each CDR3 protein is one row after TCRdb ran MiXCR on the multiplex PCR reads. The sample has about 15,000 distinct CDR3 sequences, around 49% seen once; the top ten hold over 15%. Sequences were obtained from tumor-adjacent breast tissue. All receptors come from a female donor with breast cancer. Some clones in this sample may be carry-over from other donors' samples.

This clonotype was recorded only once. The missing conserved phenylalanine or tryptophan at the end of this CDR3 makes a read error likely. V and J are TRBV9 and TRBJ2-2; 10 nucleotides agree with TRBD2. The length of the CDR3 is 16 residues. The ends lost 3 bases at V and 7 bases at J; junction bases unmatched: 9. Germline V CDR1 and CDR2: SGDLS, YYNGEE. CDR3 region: CASSGGTSAGGGELFV. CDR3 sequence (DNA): TGTGCCAGCAGCGGTGGGACTAGCGCCGGGGGCGGGGAGCTGTTTGTT.

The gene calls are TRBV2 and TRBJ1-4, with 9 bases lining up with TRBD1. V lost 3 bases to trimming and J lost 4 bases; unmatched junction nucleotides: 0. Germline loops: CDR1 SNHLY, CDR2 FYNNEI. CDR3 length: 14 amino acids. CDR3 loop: CASSEDRGNEKLFF. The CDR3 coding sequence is TGTGCCAGCAGTGAGGACAGGGGTAATGAAAAACTGTTTTTT.

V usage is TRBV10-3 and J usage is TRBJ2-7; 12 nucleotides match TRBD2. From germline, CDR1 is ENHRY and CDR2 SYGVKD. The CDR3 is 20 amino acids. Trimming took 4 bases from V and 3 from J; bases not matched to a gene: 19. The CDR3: CAISVTRQTSGSSESYEQYF. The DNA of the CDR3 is TGTGCCATCAGTGTCACGCGGCAGACTAGCGGGAGTTCCGAAAGCTACGAGCAGTACTTC.

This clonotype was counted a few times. For the CDR3, the DNA is TGTGCCAGCAGCGTAGGGGGGAATAGCAATCAGCCCCAGCATTTT. This codes for CASSVGGNSNQPQHF. The rearrangement links TRBV9 to TRBJ1-5, with D perhaps matching TRBD1 (5 bases). The CDR3 runs 15 residues. V shed 0 bases and J shed 0 bases, with 7 bases lying between them. Germline CDR1 and CDR2: SGDLS and YYNGEE.

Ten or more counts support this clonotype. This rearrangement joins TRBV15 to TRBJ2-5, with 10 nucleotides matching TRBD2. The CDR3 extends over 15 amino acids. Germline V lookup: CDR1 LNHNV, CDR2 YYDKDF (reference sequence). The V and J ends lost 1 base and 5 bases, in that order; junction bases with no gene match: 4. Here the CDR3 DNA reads TGTGCCACCAGCAGAGGGGAGCGGGAGGGGGAGACCCAGTACTTC. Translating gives CATSRGEREGETQYF.

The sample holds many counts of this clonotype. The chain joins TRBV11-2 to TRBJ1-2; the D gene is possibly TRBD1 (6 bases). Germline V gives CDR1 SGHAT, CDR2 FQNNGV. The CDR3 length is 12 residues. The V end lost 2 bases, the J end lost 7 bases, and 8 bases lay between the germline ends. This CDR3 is CASSLRGGGYTF. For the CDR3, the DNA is TGTGCCAGCAGCTTAAGGGGGGGTGGCTACACCTTC.

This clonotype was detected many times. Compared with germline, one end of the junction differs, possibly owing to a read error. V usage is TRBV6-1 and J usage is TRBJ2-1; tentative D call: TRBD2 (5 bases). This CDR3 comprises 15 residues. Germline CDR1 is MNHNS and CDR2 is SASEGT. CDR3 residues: CASSERRGTPSSNIF. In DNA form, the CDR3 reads TGTGCCAGCAGTGAACGACGGGGAACCCCTTCGAGTAATATTTTC.

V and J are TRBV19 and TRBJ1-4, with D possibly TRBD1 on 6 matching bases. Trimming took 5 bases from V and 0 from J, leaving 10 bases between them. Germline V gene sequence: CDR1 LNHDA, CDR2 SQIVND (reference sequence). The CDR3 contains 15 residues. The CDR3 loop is CASSWTVATNEKLFF. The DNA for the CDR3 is TGTGCCAGTAGTTGGACAGTTGCAACTAATGAAAAACTGTTTTTT.

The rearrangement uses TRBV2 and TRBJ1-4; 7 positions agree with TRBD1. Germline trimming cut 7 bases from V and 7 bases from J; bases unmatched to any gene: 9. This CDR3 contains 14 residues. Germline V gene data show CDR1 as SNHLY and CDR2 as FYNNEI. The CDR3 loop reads CASTLTGLAEKLFF. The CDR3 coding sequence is TGTGCCAGCACTCTGACAGGGCTTGCTGAAAAACTGTTTTTT.

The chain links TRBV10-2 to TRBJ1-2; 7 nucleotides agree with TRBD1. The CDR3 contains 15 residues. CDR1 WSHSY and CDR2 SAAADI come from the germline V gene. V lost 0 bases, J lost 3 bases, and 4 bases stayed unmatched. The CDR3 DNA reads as TGCGCCAGCAGTGAGTCGAGGGGGCGGGACTATGGCTACACCTTC. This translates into CASSESRGRDYGYTF.

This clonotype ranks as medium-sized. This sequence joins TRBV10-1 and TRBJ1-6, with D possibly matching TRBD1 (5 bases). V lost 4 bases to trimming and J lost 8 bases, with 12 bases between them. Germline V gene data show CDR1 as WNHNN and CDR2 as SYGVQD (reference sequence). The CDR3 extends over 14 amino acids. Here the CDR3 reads CASSAGTVDSPLHF. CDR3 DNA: TGCGCCAGCAGTGCAGGGACGGTGGATTCACCCCTCCACTTT.

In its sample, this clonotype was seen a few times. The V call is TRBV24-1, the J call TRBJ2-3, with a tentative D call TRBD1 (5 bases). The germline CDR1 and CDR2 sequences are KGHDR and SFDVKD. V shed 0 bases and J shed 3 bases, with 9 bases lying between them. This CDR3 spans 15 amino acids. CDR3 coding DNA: TGTGCCACCAGTGATTTGGCAGGGCTTACAGATACGCAGTATTTT. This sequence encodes CATSDLAGLTDTQYF.

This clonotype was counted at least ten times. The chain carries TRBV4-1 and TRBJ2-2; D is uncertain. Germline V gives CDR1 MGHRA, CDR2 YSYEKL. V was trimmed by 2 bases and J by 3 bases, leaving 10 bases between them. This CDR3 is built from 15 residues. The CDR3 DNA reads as TGCGCCAGCAGCCAAAAAAGGTTCGACACCGGGGAGCTGTTTTTT. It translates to CASSQKRFDTGELFF.

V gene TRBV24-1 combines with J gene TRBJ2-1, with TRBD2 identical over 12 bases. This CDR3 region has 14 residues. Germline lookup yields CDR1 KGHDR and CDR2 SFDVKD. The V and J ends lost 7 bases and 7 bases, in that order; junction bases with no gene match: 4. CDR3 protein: CATRTSGSGNEQFF. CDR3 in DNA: TGTGCCACCAGGACTAGCGGGAGTGGAAATGAGCAGTTCTTC.

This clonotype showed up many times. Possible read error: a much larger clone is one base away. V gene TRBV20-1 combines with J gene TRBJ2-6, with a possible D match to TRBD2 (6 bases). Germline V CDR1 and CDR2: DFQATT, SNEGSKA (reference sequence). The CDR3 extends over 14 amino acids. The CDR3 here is CSAPVGGGATVLTF. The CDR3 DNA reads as TGCAGTGCTCCGGTCGGCGGCGGGGCCACCGTCCTGACTTTC.